A selection of T cell receptor beta chains follows, all from one sample in a study of cytomegalovirus exposure and HLA in healthy donors. The assay was immunoSEQ multiplex PCR, and TCRdb's table has in-frame clones only and misses some. The repertoire holds 150,000 to 200,000 clones, with about 79% as singletons. Sequencing was performed on PBMCs. The receptors were gathered from a man in his fifties or sixties in good health and CMV-seropositive. Both conserved end residues are part of each CDR3. Each record gives: clone size, V gene, J gene, D gene, CDR3 protein, CDR3 DNA. A D gene is named only where the DNA matches it firmly. Clone size is given for some rows only: seen once, a few or many times, or a class if the clone is expanded.

clone_size: once; v_call: TRBV5-1; j_call: TRBJ1-3; d_call: .; cdr3_aa: CASSLGTAGSGNTIYF; cdr3_nt: TGCGCCAGCAGCTTGGGCACCGCAGGCTCTGGAAACACCATATATTTT
clone_size: .; v_call: TRBV11-3; j_call: TRBJ2-1; d_call: .; cdr3_aa: CASSSGRGHEQFF; cdr3_nt: TGTGCCAGCAGCTCGGGGCGGGGTCATGAGCAGTTCTTC
clone_size: few; v_call: TRBV5-1; j_call: TRBJ2-7; d_call: .; cdr3_aa: CASSSGIKGYEQYF; cdr3_nt: TGCGCCAGCAGCTCCGGGATAAAAGGCTACGAGCAGTACTTC
clone_size: .; v_call: TRBV5-1; j_call: TRBJ2-4; d_call: .; cdr3_aa: CASSLGPVAKNIQYF; cdr3_nt: TGCGCCAGCAGCTTGGGTCCGGTGGCCAAAAACATTCAGTACTTC
clone_size: .; v_call: TRBV18; j_call: TRBJ2-6; d_call: .; cdr3_aa: CASSPPRGSSGANVLTF; cdr3_nt: TGTGCCAGCTCACCACCTCGGGGAAGCTCTGGGGCCAACGTCCTGACTTTC
clone_size: .; v_call: TRBV9; j_call: TRBJ2-1; d_call: .; cdr3_aa: CASSVDAYRYYNEQFF; cdr3_nt: TGTGCCAGCAGCGTAGATGCGTACAGATATTACAATGAGCAGTTCTTC
clone_size: .; v_call: TRBV7-8; j_call: TRBJ2-3; d_call: TRBD2; cdr3_aa: CASSFLAGGGTDTQYF; cdr3_nt: TGTGCCAGCAGCTTTTTAGCGGGAGGGGGAACAGATACGCAGTATTTT
clone_size: .; v_call: TRBV19; j_call: TRBJ1-1; d_call: .; cdr3_aa: CASSGQNEAFF; cdr3_nt: TGTGCCAGTAGCGGACAGAATGAAGCTTTCTTT
clone_size: .; v_call: TRBV7-2; j_call: TRBJ2-1; d_call: TRBD2; cdr3_aa: CASSLTSGGHNEQFF; cdr3_nt: TGTGCCAGCAGCTTAACTAGCGGGGGCCACAATGAGCAGTTCTTC
clone_size: .; v_call: TRBV2; j_call: TRBJ1-6; d_call: .; cdr3_aa: CASSPQTVHNSPLHF; cdr3_nt: TGTGCCAGCAGTCCGCAGACAGTACACAATTCACCCCTCCACTTT
clone_size: .; v_call: TRBV7-9; j_call: TRBJ2-1; d_call: TRBD2; cdr3_aa: CASSPKGLAFYNEQFF; cdr3_nt: TGTGCCAGCAGCCCCAAAGGACTAGCCTTCTACAATGAGCAGTTCTTC
clone_size: .; v_call: TRBV6-1; j_call: TRBJ2-5; d_call: TRBD2; cdr3_aa: CASSETSGGQETQYF; cdr3_nt: TGTGCCAGCAGTGAGACTAGCGGGGGACAAGAGACCCAGTACTTC
clone_size: .; v_call: TRBV4-2; j_call: TRBJ2-2; d_call: .; cdr3_aa: CASSQGGANTGELFF; cdr3_nt: TGTGCCAGCAGCCAGGGCGGGGCGAACACCGGGGAGCTGTTTTTT
clone_size: once; v_call: TRBV30; j_call: TRBJ1-6; d_call: TRBD1; cdr3_aa: CAWNWDRNSPLHF; cdr3_nt: TGTGCCTGGAATTGGGACAGAAATTCACCCCTCCACTTT
clone_size: .; v_call: TRBV6-5; j_call: TRBJ1-5; d_call: .; cdr3_aa: CASSPRGRADQPQHF; cdr3_nt: TGTGCCAGCAGTCCCCGGGGTAGGGCGGATCAGCCCCAGCATTTT
clone_size: .; v_call: TRBV5-1; j_call: TRBJ2-5; d_call: TRBD2; cdr3_aa: CASRQGGGKEETQYF; cdr3_nt: TGCGCCAGCAGGCAAGGCGGGGGGAAGGAGGAGACCCAGTACTTC
clone_size: .; v_call: TRBV25-1; j_call: TRBJ1-2; d_call: TRBD1; cdr3_aa: CASSLLGTGDGYTF; cdr3_nt: TGTGCCAGCAGTCTACTGGGGACAGGGGATGGCTACACCTTC
clone_size: few; v_call: TRBV7-9; j_call: TRBJ2-7; d_call: .; cdr3_aa: CSSSQDRLEQYF; cdr3_nt: TGTTCCAGCAGCCAAGACAGGCTGGAGCAGTACTTC
clone_size: .; v_call: TRBV7-6; j_call: TRBJ2-5; d_call: .; cdr3_aa: CASSSSRLRPETQYF; cdr3_nt: TGTGCCAGCAGCTCCTCTCGACTGCGCCCGGAGACCCAGTACTTC
clone_size: .; v_call: TRBV2; j_call: TRBJ2-1; d_call: TRBD2; cdr3_aa: CATQVGLAGNEQFF; cdr3_nt: TGTGCCACCCAAGTTGGACTAGCGGGAAATGAGCAGTTCTTC
clone_size: .; v_call: TRBV5-1; j_call: TRBJ2-1; d_call: TRBD1; cdr3_aa: CASSLPGQGYNEQFF; cdr3_nt: TGCGCCAGCAGCCTCCCGGGACAGGGTTACAATGAGCAGTTCTTC
clone_size: .; v_call: TRBV5-5; j_call: TRBJ2-5; d_call: TRBD1; cdr3_aa: CASSLMTGNQETQYF; cdr3_nt: TGTGCCAGCAGCTTAATGACAGGGAACCAAGAGACCCAGTACTTC
clone_size: .; v_call: TRBV2; j_call: TRBJ2-7; d_call: .; cdr3_aa: CASTEAVYEQYF; cdr3_nt: TGTGCCAGCACCGAGGCAGTCTACGAGCAGTACTTC
clone_size: .; v_call: TRBV7-7; j_call: TRBJ2-5; d_call: TRBD2; cdr3_aa: CASSLGLAGTETQYF; cdr3_nt: TGTGCTAGCAGCTTAGGACTAGCGGGGACAGAGACCCAGTACTTC
clone_size: .; v_call: TRBV14; j_call: TRBJ1-1; d_call: .; cdr3_aa: CASSQEANTEAFF; cdr3_nt: TGTGCCAGCAGCCAAGAAGCCAACACTGAAGCTTTCTTT
clone_size: .; v_call: TRBV5-6; j_call: TRBJ2-3; d_call: TRBD2; cdr3_aa: CASSLVAGVTDMQYF; cdr3_nt: TGTGCCAGCAGCTTGGTAGCGGGCGTCACAGATATGCAGTATTTT
clone_size: once; v_call: TRBV4-3; j_call: TRBJ1-1; d_call: .; cdr3_aa: CASSHPPGKAEAFF; cdr3_nt: TGCGCCAGCAGCCACCCGCCGGGTAAGGCTGAAGCTTTCTTT
clone_size: .; v_call: TRBV7-9; j_call: TRBJ1-4; d_call: TRBD1; cdr3_aa: CASSVDRGLPNEKLFF; cdr3_nt: TGTGCCAGCAGCGTGGACAGGGGGCTCCCGAATGAAAAACTGTTTTTT
clone_size: .; v_call: TRBV19; j_call: TRBJ1-1; d_call: .; cdr3_aa: CASSLMGGRGTEAFF; cdr3_nt: TGTGCCAGTAGTTTAATGGGGGGGCGAGGGACTGAAGCTTTCTTT
clone_size: .; v_call: TRBV28; j_call: TRBJ2-5; d_call: .; cdr3_aa: CASSLTGFVETQYF; cdr3_nt: TGTGCCAGCAGTTTAACAGGGTTTGTCGAGACCCAGTACTTC
clone_size: .; v_call: TRBV6-4; j_call: TRBJ2-2; d_call: TRBD2; cdr3_aa: CASAREGNTGELFF; cdr3_nt: TGTGCCAGCGCGAGGGAGGGGAACACCGGGGAGCTGTTTTTT
clone_size: .; v_call: TRBV2; j_call: TRBJ2-2; d_call: .; cdr3_aa: CASSDGQPVTGELFF; cdr3_nt: TGTGCCAGCAGTGACGGACAGCCAGTGACCGGGGAGCTGTTTTTT
clone_size: .; v_call: TRBV27; j_call: TRBJ1-1; d_call: .; cdr3_aa: CASSRQQNTEAFF; cdr3_nt: TGTGCCAGCAGTAGACAGCAGAACACTGAAGCTTTCTTT
clone_size: .; v_call: TRBV7-3; j_call: TRBJ2-3; d_call: .; cdr3_aa: CASSLGPFSTDTQYF; cdr3_nt: TGTGCCAGCAGCTTAGGCCCTTTTAGCACAGATACGCAGTATTTT
clone_size: .; v_call: TRBV7-3; j_call: TRBJ2-2; d_call: TRBD1; cdr3_aa: CASSSAGTANTGELFF; cdr3_nt: TGTGCCAGCAGCTCAGCCGGGACAGCGAACACCGGGGAGCTGTTTTTT
clone_size: .; v_call: TRBV7-6; j_call: TRBJ2-5; d_call: TRBD2; cdr3_aa: CASSPGTSGDGETQYF; cdr3_nt: TGTGCCAGCAGCCCCGGGACTAGCGGGGACGGGGAGACCCAGTACTTC
clone_size: .; v_call: TRBV19; j_call: TRBJ2-2; d_call: .; cdr3_aa: CASSILVRTGELFF; cdr3_nt: TGTGCCAGTAGTATTCTGGTTCGGACCGGGGAGCTGTTTTTT
clone_size: once; v_call: TRBV2; j_call: TRBJ2-1; d_call: TRBD2; cdr3_aa: CASSAGTSSYNEQFF; cdr3_nt: TGTGCCAGCAGTGCCGGGACTAGCTCCTACAATGAGCAGTTCTTC
clone_size: .; v_call: TRBV19; j_call: TRBJ1-5; d_call: .; cdr3_aa: CASRGGVQSNQPQHF; cdr3_nt: TGTGCCAGTAGGGGGGGTGTGCAGAGCAATCAGCCCCAGCATTTT
clone_size: .; v_call: TRBV11-2; j_call: TRBJ2-5; d_call: TRBD2; cdr3_aa: CASSPPPGGETQYF; cdr3_nt: TGTGCCAGCAGCCCGCCCCCGGGAGGGGAGACCCAGTACTTC
clone_size: .; v_call: TRBV5-1; j_call: TRBJ1-2; d_call: .; cdr3_aa: CASSLQGGGYTF; cdr3_nt: TGCGCCAGCAGCTTACAGGGTGGAGGCTACACCTTC
clone_size: .; v_call: TRBV7-2; j_call: TRBJ1-2; d_call: TRBD1; cdr3_aa: CASSPRDAGGYGYTF; cdr3_nt: TGTGCCAGCAGCCCCAGGGACGCAGGGGGATATGGCTACACCTTC
clone_size: .; v_call: TRBV29-1; j_call: TRBJ1-2; d_call: TRBD1; cdr3_aa: CSSLTGGWNGYTF; cdr3_nt: TGCAGCTCACTTACAGGGGGTTGGAATGGCTACACCTTC
clone_size: .; v_call: TRBV29-1; j_call: TRBJ2-5; d_call: TRBD2; cdr3_aa: CSVEGLAGKRQETQYF; cdr3_nt: TGCAGCGTTGAGGGACTAGCGGGAAAGAGGCAAGAGACCCAGTACTTC